This T cell receptor (beta chain) was obtained from a study of T cells in Graves' hyperthyroidism and ophthalmopathy (dated by TCRdb to the late 2010s). Study-wide context: Peripheral blood samples were taken at the time of initial diagnosis, prior to any treatment. According to the paper, TCR Vbeta CDR3 sequencing was carried out on 135 peripheral blood samples, which came from about 45 ophthalmopathy, 75 or so hyperthyroidism and roughly 17 progressor patients. The 100 discovery patients were divided at random into training and test sets in a 7:3 ratio. Thyroid tissue and blood T-cell repertoires from about six Graves' hyperthyroidism patients were also compared in the study. To identify distinguishing TCR V-J signatures, a discovery cohort of around 98 patients was used, comprising 43 with Graves' ophthalmopathy and 55 to 65 with stable Graves' hyperthyroidism. After sampling, hyperthyroidism patients received methimazole starting at 30 mg daily, and ophthalmopathy patients received high-dose intravenous methylprednisolone. Prospective prediction of ophthalmopathy was tested in an independent validation cohort of fewer than 20 hyperthyroidism patients and some 17 patients who later progressed to ophthalmopathy. Overall study results and their limits: A model built on a 13 V-J signature distinguished ophthalmopathy from stable hyperthyroidism, reaching around 88% sensitivity and 81% to 83% specificity in cross-validation and 80%/75% in testing. In validation, the model predicted progression to ophthalmopathy a median of roughly six months before onset, with around 70% sensitivity and 72.22% specificity. No statistical method was used to fix the sample size in advance, and group allocation was not hidden from the investigators. Blood samples also contained most of the expanded thyroid clonotypes (frequency above 0.001), which suggests that blood repertoires may reflect thyroid immune responses.

Hyperthyroidism patients were aged 18 to 65 years and newly diagnosed, with disease duration of less than 2 months. Any patient with an uncontrolled infection, another autoimmune disease, pregnancy or lactation was excluded. Diagnoses were based on clinical symptoms, serum thyroxine and TRAb, thyroid ultrasound and orbital computed tomography. Blood from progressor patients was collected at the time of first diagnosis with hyperthyroidism, before any ophthalmopathy symptoms had appeared. Ficoll-Paque density gradient centrifugation was used to isolate PBMCs from under 11 ml of fresh peripheral blood. Progressor patients were initially diagnosed with Graves' hyperthyroidism and developed ophthalmopathy during follow-up. Total RNA was extracted with Trizol reagent, and quality was checked on an Agilent 2100 Bioanalyzer. V is reduced by 2 bases and J by 3 bases, leaving a spacing of 10 bases between them. CDR1 and CDR2, per the germline V gene (reference sequence), are GTSNPN and SVGIG. Inclusive of the bounding cysteine and phenylalanine, the CDR3 is 13 residues long. The sequence is cut down to CDR3 DNA, 39 bases in frame from base 1.

This clonotype was seen at least ten times. The antigen it binds to is not known. There are no base qualities to consult, and no much larger clone falls within one base. The TCR beta CDR3 regions were amplified from RNA transcripts. The TCR CDR3 was subjected to a first round of RT-PCR using the HTBI primer set and the Qiagen OneStep RT-PCR kit. The libraries were constructed in a second round of multiplex PCR and then size-selected and purified. Libraries were sequenced paired-end with 100 bp reads on an Illumina HiSeq2000. On the study's bioinformatics: SOAPnuke was used to process the raw data, throwing out any read that contained adapters or uncalled bases, had a mean Phred below 15, or lacked an exact constant-primer or identifier match. High-quality paired reads were merged using COPE v1.2.5, and each unique nucleotide sequence was defined as a clonotype. Clonotypes were aligned to IMGT TRBV, TRBD and TRBJ reference segments using MiTCR v1.1. Analysis was restricted to V-J combinations with a frequency above 0.0001, which covered roughly 99% of repertoires. A TCS score was defined as the ratio of F50 (clonal expansion) to E x V (chaos), with BLOSUM62-based TCRdist applied between CDR3 peptides within each V-J. Welch's t-statistics and random forest reduced fewer than 550 V-J features to 10 to 15, which were used in a naive Bayes classifier (R e1071). TCRdb's own reprocessing of the public reads used fastp at Q25 and MiXCR and kept productive beta chains. Each entry merges the rows of one CDR3 protein and shows their most common DNA and genes. The authors' filters were not applied to this entry. Present in this sample are 300,000 to 450,000 distinct CDR3 sequences, about 14% of which were seen just once. About 20% of the sample goes to the ten largest clones.

This receptor was obtained from a man aged 25 to 45 with Graves' hyperthyroidism that later progressed to Graves' ophthalmopathy. The sample consisted of blood. Rearrangement joined TRBV30 to TRBJ1-1; no D gene is confidently identified. The CDR3: CAWSRQLDTEAFF. The DNA reads as follows: TGTGCCTGGAGTAGGCAATTGGACACTGAAGCTTTCTTT.